This T cell receptor (beta chain) was captured by sequencing in a study of blood T cell repertoires in COVID-19. Looking at the study overall: COVID-19 samples, acute and convalescent, were from the United States, Italy and Spain. PBMCs, B-cell-depleted T cells, or T cells were the source of the cDNA or gDNA that made up the material.

Authors' data handling: For nucleated cells, counts were estimated from reference gene primer amplification. Clones were sequenced by immunoSEQ multiplex PCR, and TCRdb holds only the in-frame ones, with some missing. Clonal size and the V and J genes are those of that table, whereas D and trimming came from the DNA. The repertoire holds about 240,000 clones, 87% seen once, with around 6.9% in the top ten. Losses at the gene ends were 0 bases for V and 3 bases for J; bases not matched to a gene: 11. This CDR3 has 18 amino acids. Germline loops: CDR1 LNHNV, CDR2 YYDKDF (reference sequence). The TCR comes from a man between 60 and 70 years old who had recovered from COVID-19. Source material: peripheral blood. The chain joins TRBV15 to TRBJ2-3, with 8 bases aligning to TRBD2. In nucleotides, the CDR3 is TGTGCCACCAGCAGAGATCTTCGACGGGGGGGCGGTACAGATACGCAGTATTTT. Its translation: CATSRDLRRGGGTDTQYF.